The 5 T cell receptor beta chains reported below all come from one sample, sequenced in a study of Graves' ophthalmopathy and Graves' hyperthyroidism. Transcripts of RNA were the source for amplifying TCR beta CDR3 regions. The authors performed first-round RT-PCR with HTBI primers and then a second-round multiplex PCR. TCRdb re-derived calls from the multiplex PCR reads in MiXCR, one entry per CDR3 protein. The repertoire holds around 400,000 distinct CDR3 sequences, with around 21% as singletons. Input material: peripheral blood. Receptor source: a woman between 18 and 29 years old with stable Graves' hyperthyroidism.

This clonotype was seen repeatedly, ten times or more. This chain uses TRBV12-5 with TRBJ1-5; D might be TRBD1 (5 bases). The CDR3 has 15 amino acids. V lost 2 bases and J 2 bases, leaving 10 bases between the germline ends. Germline V gene sequence: CDR1 LGHNT, CDR2 FRNRAP. The CDR3 spells CASGLQVGGNQPQHF. The CDR3 DNA reads TGTGCTAGTGGTTTGCAGGTAGGGGGCAATCAGCCCCAGCATTTT. Full variable domain (outside the CDR3, taken from reference TRBV12-5 and TRBJ1-5): DARVTQTPRHKVTEMGQEVTMRCQPILGHNTVFWYRQTMMQGLELLAYFRNRAPLDDSGMPKDRFSAEMPDATLATLKIQPSEPRDSAVYFCASGLQVGGNQPQHFGDGTRLSIL.

This clonotype has a count of ten or more. Written as DNA, the CDR3 is TGCGCCAGCGCAGGGGGGTCCTACGAGCAGTACTTC. This encodes CASAGGSYEQYF. The rearrangement joins TRBV5-1 to TRBJ2-7, with a possible D match to TRBD1 (7 bases). The germline gives CDR1 SGHRS, CDR2 YFSETQ. There are 12 residues in the CDR3. V gave up 7 bases and J gave up 1 base, with 9 bases separating them.

This clonotype was counted ten times or more. The CDR3 spells CASSQDWTGPSGNTIYF. The CDR3 region has the DNA TGCGCCAGCAGCCAAGACTGGACAGGTCCCTCTGGAAACACCATATATTTT. This sequence joins TRBV4-1 and TRBJ1-3; 7 bases map to TRBD1. The CDR3 spans 17 residues. The V gene end was trimmed by 0 bases and the J gene end by 0 bases; junction bases not matched to a gene: 5. The germline gives CDR1 MGHRA, CDR2 YSYEKL.

In its sample, this clonotype was seen many times. The chain couples TRBV6-4 to TRBJ2-4; D may correspond to TRBD1 or TRBD2 (5 bases each). Germline V CDR1 and CDR2: MRHNA, SNTAGT. This CDR3 is 19 amino acids long. The V end lost 8 bases, the J end lost 0 bases, and 26 bases lay between the germline ends. Here the CDR3 DNA reads TGTGCCAGCCGAGTGGGACCCCCCAGTAGAAGCATAGCCAAAAACATTCAGTACTTC. This gives the protein CASRVGPPSRSIAKNIQYF.

This clonotype was detected many times. V and J are TRBV27 and TRBJ1-2; 10 bases are a match to TRBD1. This CDR3 comprises 14 residues. V shed 4 bases and J 5 bases; nucleotides not matched to a gene: 4. The germline V gene encodes CDR1 MNHEY and CDR2 SMNVEV (reference sequence). In nucleotides, the CDR3 is TGTGCCAGCAGTTGGACGGGACAGGGGTATGGCTACACCTTC. Encoded protein: CASSWTGQGYGYTF.